The clone carrying this T cell receptor (beta chain) was seen just once. The sample is drawn from a study of blood T cell repertoires in COVID-19. The repertoire was sequenced with immunoSEQ multiplex PCR; TCRdb's copy has only in-frame clones and lacks some. The sample has under 300,000 clones, roughly 85% seen once. This CDR3 spans 16 amino acids. Trimming pared 5 bases from V and 4 bases from J, leaving 18 bases between. Germline V gene sequence: CDR1 SGHDT, CDR2 YYEEEE. Specimen: peripheral blood. The chain is built from TRBV5-6 and TRBJ2-2; TRBD2 is a possible D gene (7 bases). The clonotype comes from a man aged 60-69 years who had recovered from COVID-19. The CDR3 region is CASRGAGLHLTGELFF. CDR3 in DNA: TGTGCCAGCAGGGGGGCGGGACTACACCTCACCGGGGAGCTGTTTTTT.